The 10 T cell receptor beta chains below were found in one sample sequenced in a study of CD8+CD57+ T cells in acquired aplastic anemia (dated by TCRdb to 2016 to 2019). Expansion of CD8+CD57+ cells had been shown by flow cytometry in the patients chosen for sequencing. Sequencing instrument: Illumina HiSeq 2000. TCR beta VDJ combination and CDR3 sequence profiling used genomic DNA as the template. TCRdb handled the public reads itself, with Q25 trimming in fastp and clone calling in MiXCR, and kept productive beta chains. Under each unique CDR3 protein, matching rows form one entry showing the most common genes and DNA. The sample profile shows roughly 170,000 distinct CDR3 sequences; less than 50% of them were found once. The ten largest clones take up 13% of the sample. Sequenced sample: sorted CD4+, CD8+, or CD8+CD57+ T cells (not recorded which) from PBMCs. The receptors were sampled from a human donor with aplastic anemia.

This clonotype was found many times. This chain links TRBV6-1 with TRBJ2-7, with 10 bases identical to TRBD1. The germline CDR1 and CDR2 sequences are MNHNS and SASEGT. The CDR3 runs to 15 residues. V lost 5 bases, J lost 5 bases, and 9 bases stayed unmatched. In DNA, the CDR3 is TGTGCCAGCAGTCGGACCGGGACAGGGGACGACGAGCAGTACTTC. It codes for CASSRTGTGDDEQYF.

V and J are TRBV25-1 and TRBJ2-2; 10 nucleotides align to TRBD1. Germline assignment: CDR1 MGHDK and CDR2 SYGVNS. The CDR3 length is 13 residues. V lost 10 bases, J lost 7 bases, and 6 bases stayed unmatched. CDR3 amino acids: CATRQGAIGELFF. The CDR3 nucleotides are TGTGCCACCCGACAGGGGGCTATCGGGGAGCTGTTTTTT.

The chain uses TRBV14 and TRBJ1-6, with 8 bases lining up with TRBD1. This CDR3 region has 16 residues. V trimming: 3 bases; J trimming: 7 bases; junction bases outside the gene matches: 8. Germline V CDR1 and CDR2: SGHDN, FVKESK. CDR3 residues: CASSHDRGGWNSPLHF. CDR3 DNA: TGTGCCAGCAGCCACGACAGGGGTGGATGGAATTCACCCCTCCACTTT.

This clonotype was counted a single time. J is TRBJ2-5 and V is TRBV15, with D possibly called TRBD1 or TRBD2 (5 bases each). Germline loops: CDR1 LNHNV, CDR2 YYDKDF (reference sequence). The CDR3 consists of 14 residues. V shed 0 bases and J shed 9 bases, with 14 bases lying between them. In DNA, the CDR3 is TGTGCCACCAGCAGAGAGGGGCTAGGGGAGCCCCAGTACTTC. Amino acid sequence: CATSREGLGEPQYF.

This chain connects TRBV25-1 to TRBJ1-3; D not certain. The CDR3 length is 16 residues. The germline V gene has CDR1 MGHDK and CDR2 SYGVNS. V lost 8 bases and J lost 0, with 17 bases in between. The CDR3 DNA reads as TGTGCCAGCTCATCGGAAACAAGTTCCTCTGGAAACACCATATATTTT. Amino acid sequence: CASSSETSSSGNTIYF.

The gene calls are TRBV5-6 and TRBJ2-7; perhaps TRBD1 as D (5 bases). Trimming took off 7 bases at V and 1 base at J, with 18 bases between the two ends. This CDR3 comprises 15 residues. Germline-derived CDR1 and CDR2 are SGHDT and YYEEEE. The CDR3 here is CASGFGSTASYEQYF. The DNA of the CDR3 is TGTGCCAGCGGATTCGGTTCGACAGCGTCCTACGAGCAGTACTTC. The full variable domain, rest sourced from reference TRBV5-6 and TRBJ2-7, is DAGVTQSPTHLIKTRGQQVTLRCSPKSGHDTVSWYQQALGQGPQFIFQYYEEEERQRGNFPDRFSGHQFPNYSSELNVNALLLGDSALYLCASGFGSTASYEQYFGPGTRLTVT.

This clonotype was seen a single time. The chain has TRBV5-1 and TRBJ1-1; unclear D gene. The V end was cut by 1 base, the J end by 3 bases, with 10 bases between. The CDR3 is 14 residues long. CDR1 and CDR2 (germline): SGHRS, YFSETQ. As DNA, the CDR3 is TGCGCCAGCAGCTTGAGTACCGAATACACTGAAGCTTTCTTT. Protein sequence: CASSLSTEYTEAFF.

Of note for this clonotype: At one boundary the junction diverges from the germline segment, which might be a read error. The CDR3 DNA reads TGTGCCACCAGTTATCAAACTAGGAACGGGGAGCTTTTTTTT. This translates into CATSYQTRNGELFF. The chain employs TRBV24-1 and TRBJ2-2; weak D call: TRBD2 (5 bases). CDR3 length: 14 amino acids. Germline V gene data show CDR1 as KGHDR and CDR2 as SFDVKD.

This clonotype was seen ten or more times. This chain joins TRBV19 and TRBJ1-1, with 7 bases matching TRBD1. Losses at the gene ends were 6 bases for V and 4 bases for J; bases not matched to a gene: 20. This CDR3 has 18 residues. In germline, CDR1 is LNHDA, CDR2 SQIVND (reference sequence). CDR3 bases: TGTGCCAGTAGGGTCCGACAGGGCCTTCTTCTCGTGACCACTGAAGCTTTCTTT. This codes for CASRVRQGLLLVTTEAFF. Full variable domain (remainder filled in from reference TRBV19 and TRBJ1-1): DGGITQSPKYLFRKEGQNVTLSCEQNLNHDAMYWYRQDPGQGLRLIYYSQIVNDFQKGDIAEGYSVSREKKESFPLTVTSAQKNPTAFYLCASRVRQGLLLVTTEAFFGQGTRLTVV.

This clonotype has at least ten counts. V is TRBV5-1 and J is TRBJ1-4, with D tentatively TRBD1 (5 bases). The CDR3 totals 15 residues. Germline V gene sequence: CDR1 SGHRS, CDR2 YFSETQ. V lost 3 bases and J 6 bases, leaving 15 bases between the germline ends. CDR3: CASSSGGDLDEKLFF. In DNA, the CDR3 is TGCGCCAGCAGCTCTGGCGGGGACTTGGATGAAAAACTGTTTTTT.